The clone carrying this T cell receptor (beta chain) has at least ten counts. Sequencing libraries for TCR beta were prepared with iRepertoire HTBI primers and Arm-PCR of CDR3 regions. TCRdb recomputed calls from the multiplex PCR reads with MiXCR, one row per CDR3 protein. The data contain roughly 610,000 distinct CDR3 sequences, 15% to 20% of them singletons. The data are from a study of regulatory T cells in long-lasting Graves disease. As for time point: newly diagnosed GD, antithyroid drugs for less than 3 months. TCR sequences were obtained from RNA taken from PBMCs. The ends lost 3 bases at V and 0 bases at J; junction bases unmatched: 10. CDR1 and CDR2 from the germline V gene are SEHNR and FQNEAQ (reference sequence). This CDR3 spans 18 amino acids. This sample also belongs to another study, concerning T cells in Graves' hyperthyroidism and ophthalmopathy. As that study records: The HTBI primer set drove a first-round RT-PCR of the TCR CDR3.

The sequence derives from a man aged 18 to 30 with Graves disease. This rearrangement joins TRBV7-9 to TRBJ2-1; 8 nucleotides match TRBD1. The input for sequencing was peripheral blood mononuclear cells (PBMCs), taken at new diagnosis, from a patient treated with antithyroid drugs. The CDR3 nucleotides read TGTGCCAGCAGCTTCCCCCCCGGGACAGGCTTCTCCTACAATGAGCAGTTCTTC. It encodes CASSFPPGTGFSYNEQFF.